This T cell receptor (beta chain) was profiled in a study of T cell changes during pregnancy in multiple sclerosis. This clone has a handful of counts. Germline V gene sequence: CDR1 MDHEN, CDR2 SYDVKM. The CDR3 has 14 amino acids. Trimming removed 4 bases at V and 7 bases at J, with 11 bases between. This table comes from immunoSEQ multiplex PCR, and its TCRdb copy is limited to in-frame clones, with some not included. The table has 70,000 to 95,000 clones, over 80% seen once. The gene calls are TRBV28 and TRBJ1-6, with a possible D match to TRBD1 (5 bases). Sample: CD4+ T cells from peripheral blood mononuclear cells, taken in the second trimester of pregnancy. The sequence came from a female donor with multiple sclerosis, enrolled in a pregnancy study. The CDR3 sequence is CASSSGTINSPLHF. The CDR3 DNA reads as TGTGCCAGCAGTTCGGGGACTATAAATTCACCCCTCCACTTT.